The source of this T cell receptor beta chain is a study of blood T cell repertoires in COVID-19. Some clones are missing from TCRdb's copy, which holds only in-frame ones; the method was immunoSEQ multiplex PCR. Altogether 200,000 to 250,000 clones are present, approximately 87% being singletons, with the ten largest covering around 6.5%. Germline assignment: CDR1 KGHDR and CDR2 SFDVKD. The CDR3 spans 17 residues. Trimming removed 2 bases from V and 0 bases from J, with 12 bases in between. The sequence was obtained from a man aged 55 to 70 with acute or convalescent COVID-19. Material: peripheral blood. This rearrangement joins TRBV24-1 to TRBJ2-2, with a tentative D call TRBD2 (6 bases). This chain's CDR3 is CATSDSRGGPNTGELFF. Here the CDR3 DNA reads TGTGCCACCAGTGATTCCCGGGGAGGCCCGAACACCGGGGAGCTGTTTTTT.